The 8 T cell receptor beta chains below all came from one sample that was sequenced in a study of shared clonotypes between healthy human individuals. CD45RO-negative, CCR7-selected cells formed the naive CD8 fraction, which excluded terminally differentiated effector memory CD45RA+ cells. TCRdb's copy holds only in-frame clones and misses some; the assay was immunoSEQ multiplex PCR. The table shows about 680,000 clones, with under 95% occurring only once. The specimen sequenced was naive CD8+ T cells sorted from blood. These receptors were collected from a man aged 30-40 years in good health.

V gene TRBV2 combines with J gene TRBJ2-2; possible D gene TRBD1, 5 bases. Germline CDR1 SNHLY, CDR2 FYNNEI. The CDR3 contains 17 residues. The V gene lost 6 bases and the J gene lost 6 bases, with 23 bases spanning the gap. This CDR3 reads CASSPLGSTASSGELFF. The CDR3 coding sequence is TGTGCCAGCAGCCCCCTCGGTTCGACAGCCTCTTCCGGGGAGCTGTTTTTT.

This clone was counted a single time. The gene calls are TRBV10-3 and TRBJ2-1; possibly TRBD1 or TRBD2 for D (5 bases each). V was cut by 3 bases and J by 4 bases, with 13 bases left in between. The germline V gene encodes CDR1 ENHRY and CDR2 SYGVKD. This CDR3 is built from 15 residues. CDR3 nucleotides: TGTGCCATCAGTGAATTTGGGACGGGATACAATGAGCAGTTCTTC. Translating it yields CAISEFGTGYNEQFF.

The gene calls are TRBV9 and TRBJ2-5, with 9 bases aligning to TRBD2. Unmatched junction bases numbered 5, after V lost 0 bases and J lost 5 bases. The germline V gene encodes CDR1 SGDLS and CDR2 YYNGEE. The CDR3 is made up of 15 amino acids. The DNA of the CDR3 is TGTGCCAGCAGCGTAGATTGGGCGGGAGGGGAGACCCAGTACTTC. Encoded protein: CASSVDWAGGETQYF. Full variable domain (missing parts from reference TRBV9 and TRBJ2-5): DSGVTQTPKHLITATGQRVTLRCSPRSGDLSVYWYQQSLDQGLQFLIQYYNGEERAKGNILERFSAQQFPDLHSELNLSSLELGDSALYFCASSVDWAGGETQYFGPGTRLLVL.

CDR3 coding DNA: TGTGCCAGCAGCTCGGGGCTAGACGGAGATACGCAGTATTTT. Protein sequence: CASSSGLDGDTQYF. This rearrangement joins TRBV5-4 to TRBJ2-3; perhaps D is TRBD1 or TRBD2 (5 bases each). CDR3 length: 14 residues. Germline CDR1 reads SGHNT; CDR2 reads YYREEE (reference sequence). V gave up 3 bases and J gave up 5 bases, with 13 bases separating them.

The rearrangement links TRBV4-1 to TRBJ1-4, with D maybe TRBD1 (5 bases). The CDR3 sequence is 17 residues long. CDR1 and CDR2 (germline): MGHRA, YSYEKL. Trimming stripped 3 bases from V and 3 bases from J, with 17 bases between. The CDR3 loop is CASSHPRTPDANEKLFF. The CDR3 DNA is TGCGCCAGCAGCCACCCTCGGACACCCGACGCTAATGAAAAACTGTTTTTT.

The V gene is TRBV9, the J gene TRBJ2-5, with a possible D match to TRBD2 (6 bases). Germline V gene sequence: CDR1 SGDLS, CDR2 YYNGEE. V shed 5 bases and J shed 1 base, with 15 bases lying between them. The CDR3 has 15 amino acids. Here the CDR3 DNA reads TGTGCCAGCAGTGTGGAGGGCGGGGTCCAAGAGACCCAGTACTTC. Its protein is CASSVEGGVQETQYF.

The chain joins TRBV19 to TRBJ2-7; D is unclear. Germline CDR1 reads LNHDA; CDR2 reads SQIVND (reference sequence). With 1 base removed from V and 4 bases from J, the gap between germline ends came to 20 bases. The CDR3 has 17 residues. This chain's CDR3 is CASSIGHSVGLGYEQYF. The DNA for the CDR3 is TGTGCCAGTAGTATAGGTCACAGCGTTGGATTAGGGTACGAGCAGTACTTC.

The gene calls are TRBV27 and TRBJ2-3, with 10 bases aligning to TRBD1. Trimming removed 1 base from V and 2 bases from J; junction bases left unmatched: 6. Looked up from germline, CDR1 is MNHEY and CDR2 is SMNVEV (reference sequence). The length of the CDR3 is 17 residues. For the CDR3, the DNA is TGTGCCAGCAGTTTATGGGGGGGACAGGGGATCACAGATACGCAGTATTTT. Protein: CASSLWGGQGITDTQYF.